Shown below are 9 T cell receptor beta chains from a single sample sequenced in a study of T cell repertoires in cytomegalovirus infection. The antigens of these receptors remain unknown. TCRdb called the reads again in MiXCR, with one record for every CDR3 protein. Of a few hundred thousand distinct CDR3 sequences listed, roughly a fifth are singletons. The source was cultured PBMCs, collected from culture after CMV antigen stimulation. These receptors were taken from a human donor in good health (CMV status not recorded). Some clones in this sample may be carry-over from other donors' samples.

This clonotype has ten or more counts. The chain couples TRBV7-8 to TRBJ1-2; no definite D call. Trimming left V 5 bases short and J 1 base short, with 14 bases between. The germline V gene encodes CDR1 SGHVS and CDR2 FQNEAQ. This CDR3 is 15 amino acids long. CDR3 bases: TGTGCCAGCAGCCCCTCCCGGACGGTTAACTATGGCTACACCTTC. The encoded protein is CASSPSRTVNYGYTF. Using reference TRBV7-8 and TRBJ1-2 for the parts outside the CDR3, the full variable domain is GAGVSQSPRYKVAKRGQDVALRCDPISGHVSLFWYQQALGQGPEFLTYFQNEAQLDKSGLPSDRFFAERPEGSVSTLKIQRTQQEDSAVYLCASSPSRTVNYGYTFGSGTRLTVV.

This clonotype has at least ten counts. The CDR3 loop is CASSISSPVVTGELFF. DNA of the CDR3: TGTGCCAGCAGCATATCGTCGCCGGTCGTCACCGGGGAGCTGTTTTTT. This chain uses TRBV7-9 with TRBJ2-2; D gene uncertain. CDR3 length equals 16 residues. From germline, CDR1 is SEHNR and CDR2 FQNEAQ (reference sequence). The ends were cut back, 5 bases at V and 4 bases at J, with 17 bases in the middle.

V usage is TRBV19 and J usage is TRBJ2-7; D might be TRBD1 (5 bases). CDR3 length equals 10 residues. The germline V and J ends were trimmed by 8 bases and 5 bases, with 7 bases remaining between them. The V gene's germline CDR1 is LNHDA and CDR2 SQIVND (reference sequence). The CDR3 nucleotides are TGTGCCAGTGACAGCCACGAGCAGTACGTC. Protein: CASDSHEQYV.

This chain links TRBV12-3 or TRBV12-4 with TRBJ1-6; D remains ambiguous. The CDR3 consists of 16 residues. V was trimmed by 1 base and J by 7 bases, leaving 14 bases between them. CDR3 amino acids: CASSLVFPNRNSPLHF. The CDR3 DNA reads as TGTGCCAGCAGTTTAGTTTTCCCCAATCGGAATTCACCCCTCCACTTT.

The V call is TRBV19, the J call TRBJ1-2; 7 bases agree with TRBD1. CDR3 size: 13 residues. Germline V lookup: CDR1 LNHDA, CDR2 SQIVND (reference sequence). V lost 10 bases to trimming and J lost 3 bases; unmatched junction nucleotides: 8. Written as DNA, the CDR3 is TGTGCCACCGGACAGGCTCGGGACTATGGCTACACCTTC. Protein product: CATGQARDYGYTF.

V usage is TRBV6-5 and J usage is TRBJ2-1; D ambiguous. V lost 6 bases, J lost 9 bases, and 12 bases lay in between. In germline, CDR1 is MNHEY, CDR2 SVGAGI. This CDR3 spans 12 amino acids. The CDR3 loop is CASRAGRGEQFF. The CDR3 DNA follows: TGTGCCAGCAGGGCAGGCCGCGGTGAGCAGTTCTTC.

This clonotype was detected ten times or more. The chain couples TRBV14 to TRBJ2-1, with 8 bases identical to TRBD2. The V and J ends lost 4 bases and 4 bases, in that order; junction bases with no gene match: 6. The germline V gene has CDR1 SGHDN and CDR2 FVKESK. The CDR3 contains 15 residues. The CDR3 loop reads CASSLSGSWYNEQFF. For the CDR3, the DNA is TGTGCCAGCAGCCTAAGCGGGAGTTGGTACAATGAGCAGTTCTTC.

This clonotype was seen only a few times. The V and J genes are TRBV5-4 and TRBJ1-2, with D possibly matching TRBD1 (5 bases). V dropped 0 bases and J dropped 6 bases, with 9 bases sitting between them. Germline V gene sequence: CDR1 SGHNT, CDR2 YYREEE (reference sequence). This CDR3 region has 13 residues. This CDR3 is CASSLDRLDGYTF. CDR3 sequence (DNA): TGTGCCAGCAGCTTGGACAGGCTCGATGGCTACACCTTC.

This clonotype has more than one count but fewer than ten. V and J are TRBV24-1 and TRBJ2-2; D uncertain. Trimming cost V 3 bases and J 13 bases, with 8 bases left between them. In germline, CDR1 is KGHDR, CDR2 SFDVKD. This CDR3 contains 11 residues. The CDR3 loop reads CATSDVSGLFF. Here the CDR3 DNA reads TGTGCCACCAGTGATGTTTCTGGGCTGTTTTTT.